The rows below give T cell receptor beta chains drawn from one sample of a study of PD-L1 blockade in urothelial cancer. Data came from immunoSEQ multiplex PCR; TCRdb stores just in-frame clones and leaves some out. The profile shows 58,000 or so clones, 81% of them singletons. Material: PBMCs, obtained around atezolizumab (anti-PD-L1) treatment. The receptor source for this set is a man in his 70s with urothelial cancer. The CDR3 runs from the conserved cysteine through the conserved F or W. D genes are given only for firm matches. Some rows have no size entry. The others give once, few or many, or a class for an expanded clone.

TRBJ1-4 NA few TRBV28 TGTGCCAGCAGCTCAAACCAGGTTAATGAAAAACTGTTTTTT CASSSNQVNEKLFF
TRBJ2-1 TRBD2 once TRBV5-6 TGTGCCAGCAGCTTGCGGGGACTAGCGGGAGGGGGCCTAAATGAGCAGTTCTTC CASSLRGLAGGGLNEQFF
TRBJ1-2 NA few TRBV2 TGTGCCAGCAGTGAAGACAGACCTAACTATGGCTACACCTTC CASSEDRPNYGYTF
TRBJ2-5 TRBD2 NA TRBV6-1 TGTGCCAGCAGTGAAGGGGCGGGAGGCGTGCAGACCCAGTACTTC CASSEGAGGVQTQYF
TRBJ2-1 TRBD1 few TRBV5-1 TGCGCCAGCAGCTTGGGACAGGGGGCTTTCAATGAGCAGTTCTTC CASSLGQGAFNEQFF
TRBJ1-1 TRBD1 NA TRBV30 TGTGCCAGGGACAGGGGAGCTAACACTGAAGCTTTCTTT CARDRGANTEAFF
TRBJ2-1 TRBD2 NA TRBV28 TGTGCCAGCAGTTTTAAGGGCGGGAGGGGTTACAATGAGCAGTTCTTC CASSFKGGRGYNEQFF
TRBJ1-5 NA once TRBV30 TGTGCCTCACAATGGGGGGATCAGCCCCAGCATTTT CASQWGDQPQHF
TRBJ2-7 TRBD1 NA TRBV30 TGTGCCTGGGAGACAGGGGCCTACGAGCAGTACTTC CAWETGAYEQYF
TRBJ1-5 NA NA TRBV13 TGTGCCAGCCGCCCCCCGGGGGTATCGGATCAGCCCCAGCATTTT CASRPPGVSDQPQHF
TRBJ2-4 TRBD2 few TRBV2 TGTGCCAGCAGTGACCAGCGGGAGTGGAACATTCAGTACTTC CASSDQREWNIQYF
TRBJ1-5 NA NA TRBV5-1 TGTGCCAGCAGCTTGGATGGGCAGAATCAGCCCCAGCATTTT CASSLDGQNQPQHF